This TCR beta chain comes out of a study of regulatory T cells in long-lasting Graves disease. Study-wide findings and caveats: New patients shared some 980 public clonotypes, and persistent patients shared more, with fewer than 3,500. It was peripheral blood alone, not thyroid tissue, that was studied.

Worth noting for this clonotype: Its cognate antigen is unknown.

Germline lookup yields CDR1 GTSNPN and CDR2 SVGIG (reference sequence). The CDR3 covers 15 residues. Trimming took off 0 bases at V and 4 bases at J, with 15 bases between the two ends. Assembly of TCR beta libraries relied on iRepertoire HTBI primers together with Arm-PCR of CDR3 regions. Each CDR3 protein gets one entry after TCRdb re-called the multiplex PCR reads with MiXCR. The sample includes 700,000 or so distinct CDR3 sequences, 30% of them seen just once. Time point specified: persistent/refractory GD, antithyroid drugs over 5 years with positive TRAb. Scientists built the TCR library using RNA that was extracted from PBMCs.

The chain joins TRBV30 to TRBJ1-1; TRBD1 might be the D (5 bases). This sample comprised peripheral blood mononuclear cells (PBMCs), obtained when the disease was refractory, from a patient treated with antithyroid drugs. The receptor comes from a female donor with Graves disease. The CDR3 reads CAWSVFLRGSTEAFF. The CDR3 coding sequence is TGTGCCTGGAGTGTTTTTCTCCGGGGGAGCACTGAAGCTTTCTTT.